This entry concerns a single T cell receptor beta chain. The antigen is unknown. Trimming shortened V by 3 bases and J by 1 base, and 12 bases separated the two germline ends. The CDR3 length is 16 residues. Germline V gene lookup returns CDR1 SEHNR and CDR2 FQNEAQ (reference sequence). This sample was taken from a study of T cells in tuberculosis. Clones were read by immunoSEQ multiplex PCR, and TCRdb kept only the in-frame ones, dropping some. The table records around 35,000 clones, over 85% of them present only once. Study-wide findings and caveats: The TCR-beta difference was not significant; alpha differences partly reflected length. Samples were chosen by availability of cryopreserved specimens.

Sequencing was done on a sample of PBMCs. This receptor was taken from a donor aged 10-29 years with latent tuberculosis or without tuberculosis infection. The rearrangement uses TRBV7-9 and TRBJ2-2; D ambiguous. CDR3: CASSLGFGGNTGELFF. The CDR3 DNA reads as TGTGCCAGCAGCTTGGGTTTCGGCGGGAACACCGGGGAGCTGTTTTTT.